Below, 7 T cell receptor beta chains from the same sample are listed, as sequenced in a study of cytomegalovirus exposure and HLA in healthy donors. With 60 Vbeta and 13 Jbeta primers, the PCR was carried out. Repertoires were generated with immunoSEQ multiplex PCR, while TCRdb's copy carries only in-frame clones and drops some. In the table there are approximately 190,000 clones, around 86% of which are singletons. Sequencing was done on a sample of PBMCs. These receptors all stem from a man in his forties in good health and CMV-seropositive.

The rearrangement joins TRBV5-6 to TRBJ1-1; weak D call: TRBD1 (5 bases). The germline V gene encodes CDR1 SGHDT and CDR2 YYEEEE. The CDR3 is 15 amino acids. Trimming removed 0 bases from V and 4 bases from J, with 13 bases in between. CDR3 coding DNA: TGTGCCAGCAGCTTGGGCGGGGGGTCGGGCACTGAAGCTTTCTTT. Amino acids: CASSLGGGSGTEAFF.

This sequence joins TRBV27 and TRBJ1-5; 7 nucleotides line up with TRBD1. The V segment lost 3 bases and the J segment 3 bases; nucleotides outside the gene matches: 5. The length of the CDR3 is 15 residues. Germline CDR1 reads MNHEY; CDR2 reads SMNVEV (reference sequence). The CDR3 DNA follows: TGTGCCAGCAGTTTGGAAGGGACAGTCAATCAGCCCCAGCATTTT. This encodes CASSLEGTVNQPQHF.

The CDR3 nucleotides are TGTGCCAGCAGCTACGGGGGGGCCTCCCAAGAGACCCAGTACTTC. Translating it yields CASSYGGASQETQYF. This chain links TRBV6-5 with TRBJ2-5; TRBD2 agrees at 8 bases. The CDR3 runs 15 residues. Germline assignment: CDR1 MNHEY and CDR2 SVGAGI. Trimming at V came to 6 bases and at J to 1 base, leaving 7 bases not matched to a gene.

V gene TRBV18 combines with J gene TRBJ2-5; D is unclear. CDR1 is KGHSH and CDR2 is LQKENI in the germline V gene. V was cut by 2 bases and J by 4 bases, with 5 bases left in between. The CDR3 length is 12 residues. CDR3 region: CASSPNRETQYF. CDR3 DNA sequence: TGTGCCAGCTCACCAAATCGAGAGACCCAGTACTTC.

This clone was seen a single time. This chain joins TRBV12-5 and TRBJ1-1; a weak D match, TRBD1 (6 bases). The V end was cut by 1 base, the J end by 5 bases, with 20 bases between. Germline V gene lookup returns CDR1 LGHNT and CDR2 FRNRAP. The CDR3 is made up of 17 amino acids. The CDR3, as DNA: TGTGCTAGTGGTTTGGCACCCACAGGGAGCTTGGGGACTGAAGCTTTCTTT. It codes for CASGLAPTGSLGTEAFF.

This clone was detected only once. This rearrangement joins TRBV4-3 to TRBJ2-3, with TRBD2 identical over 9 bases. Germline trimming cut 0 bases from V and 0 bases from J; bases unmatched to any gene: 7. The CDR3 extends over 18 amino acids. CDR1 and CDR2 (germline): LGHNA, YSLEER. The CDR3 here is CASSQDFSGGLSTDTQYF. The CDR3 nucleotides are TGCGCCAGCAGCCAAGATTTTAGCGGGGGCCTAAGCACAGATACGCAGTATTTT.

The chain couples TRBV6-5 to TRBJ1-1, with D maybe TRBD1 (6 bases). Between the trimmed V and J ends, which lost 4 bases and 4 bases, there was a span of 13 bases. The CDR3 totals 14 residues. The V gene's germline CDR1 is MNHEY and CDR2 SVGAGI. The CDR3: CASSSLGTLTEAFF. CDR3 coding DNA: TGTGCCAGCAGTTCATTAGGGACACTCACTGAAGCTTTCTTT.